This T cell receptor (beta chain) originates from a study of immune characterization of retroperitoneal liposarcoma. Germline CDR1 is MNHEY and CDR2 is SMNVEV (reference sequence). CDR3 length equals 19 residues. Trimming stripped 5 bases from V and 0 bases from J, with 23 bases between. In TCRdb, the PCR reads were re-called with MiXCR into one record per CDR3 protein. Among about 10,000 distinct CDR3 sequences listed, around a third were seen once. Sequenced: tumor tissue. The TCR comes from a male donor with retroperitoneal liposarcoma. V gene TRBV27 combines with J gene TRBJ2-1; tentative D call: TRBD1 (6 bases). For the CDR3, the DNA is TGTGCCAGCAGTGTAATAGGTCTACCATTGGGGGCCTCCTACAATGAGCAGTTCTTC. Translation: CASSVIGLPLGASYNEQFF.